This T cell receptor beta chain was found in a study of blood T cell repertoires in COVID-19. Data came from immunoSEQ multiplex PCR; TCRdb stores just in-frame clones and leaves some out. The data show under 250,000 clones, under 90% seen once. This clone has a single count. The CDR3 totals 16 residues. V was pared by 6 bases and J by 3 bases, with 11 bases of the junction left unmatched. Per germline, CDR1 WSHSY and CDR2 SAAADI. This sequence was found in a man in his 60s who had recovered from COVID-19. This chain joins TRBV10-2 and TRBJ2-7, with 10 bases identical to TRBD1. The sample comprised PBMCs or T cells enriched from blood (not recorded which). The CDR3 region has the DNA TGCGCCAGCAGACCAAGGGACAGGGGTAATCTCTACGAGCAGTACTTC. Translation: CASRPRDRGNLYEQYF.